The entry below gives a single T cell receptor beta chain sequence along with its context. Its antigen is unidentified. The source of the sample is a study of T cells after yellow fever vaccination. Study conclusions and caveats: Peaking faster, on day 5 versus 15, the secondary response was nonetheless weaker. Primary-vaccination clones mostly resurfaced post-booster (about 95% CD4, around 88% CD8). CD4 and CD8 compartments shared a small share of clonotypes, likely from convergent recombination.

The 5'RACE template-switching step produced TCR cDNA and added a universal primer site and UMIs. TCRdb itself ran the 5' RACE reads through MiXCR, one entry per CDR3 protein. The table has approximately 300,000 distinct CDR3 sequences, over 10% seen once. J was trimmed by 4 bases and V by 0 bases; bases with no gene match: 7. Germline V gene data show CDR1 as DFQATT and CDR2 as SNEGSKA (reference sequence). This CDR3 is 16 amino acids long. The sequences come from CD4+ T cells sorted from PBMCs, collected 45 days after the yellow fever booster vaccination. This TCR was recovered from a young man who received the YFV17D yellow fever vaccine. V gene TRBV20-1 combines with J gene TRBJ2-7, with 12 bases matching TRBD2. CDR3 DNA sequence: TGCAGTGCTAGAGATTCGGCTAGCGGGGGGGTGTACGAGCAGTACTTC. Translating it yields CSARDSASGGVYEQYF.